The rows below give T cell receptor beta chains drawn from one sample of a study of blood T cell repertoires in COVID-19. TCRdb's copy holds only in-frame clones and misses some; the assay was immunoSEQ multiplex PCR. The repertoire holds 150,000 to 180,000 clones, with roughly 85% as singletons. What was sequenced was peripheral blood. These receptor sequences come from a woman aged 60 to 75 with COVID-19, enrolled during active disease. Both conserved end residues are part of each CDR3.

CDR3	V	J	length
CASSLYGLAGNTEAFF	TRBV5-4	TRBJ1-1	16
CASSPEGLWGNQPQHF	TRBV7-9	TRBJ1-5	16
CASSQGTMEQPQHF	TRBV3-1/TRBV3-2	TRBJ1-5	14
CASSPSGRIPEQYF	TRBV5-6	TRBJ2-7	14
CASSIVSQGNQPQHF	TRBV18	TRBJ1-5	15
CASSEDRGQGQPQHF	TRBV2	TRBJ1-5	15
CASSPKAGAMNTEAFF	TRBV18	TRBJ1-1	16
CASSEGTHSYNEQFF	TRBV9	TRBJ2-1	15
CASSQGEGTGGSYTF	TRBV3-1/TRBV3-2	TRBJ1-2	15
CSVQRTSGHNEQFF	TRBV29-1	TRBJ2-1	14
CASSLGDRRYGYTF	TRBV6-5	TRBJ1-2	14
CASSPPLQGAAEAFF	TRBV18	TRBJ1-1	15
CATSLTLVDTQYF	TRBV24-1	TRBJ2-3	13
CASGLMTGFISEQYF	TRBV12-5	TRBJ2-7	15
CASSWDRSNEQFF	TRBV7-3	TRBJ2-1	13
CASSPIEQGIREQYF	TRBV18	TRBJ2-7	15
CASSLGTAEPYGYTF	TRBV11-2	TRBJ1-2	15
CASSLDRARQPQHF	TRBV5-4	TRBJ1-5	14
CASSPLTGTQNQPQHF	TRBV5-8	TRBJ1-5	16
CASGDRLAGVLVF	TRBV19	TRBJ2-1	13
CASSNIYTEAFF	TRBV10-2	TRBJ1-1	12
CASSMDRGWTGELFF	TRBV5-1	TRBJ2-2	15
CASSNQTVYGYTF	TRBV6-2/TRBV6-3	TRBJ1-2	13
CASSWDREAGYTF	TRBV28	TRBJ1-2	13
CASSLGPGTGKVTQYF	TRBV5-5	TRBJ2-3	16
CASSLALTGVNTEAFF	TRBV5-1	TRBJ1-1	16
CASSLVTAQGAGELFF	TRBV5-1	TRBJ2-2	16
CASKVGQGSYGYTF	TRBV19	TRBJ1-2	14
CATSRADRYNEQFF	TRBV15	TRBJ2-1	14
CASSLPLGGTDTQYF	TRBV11-1	TRBJ2-3	15
CASSLGSEGETQYF	TRBV5-1	TRBJ2-5	14
CASSPGLAGATGELFF	TRBV5-4	TRBJ2-2	16